This entry features one T cell receptor beta chain sequence. This entry comes from a study of T cells expressing NK-cell markers. The length of the CDR3 is 15 residues. The germline CDR1 and CDR2 sequences are SGHDT and YYEEEE. From its re-call of the 5' RACE reads, TCRdb lists each CDR3 protein once, without DNA. This sample lists roughly 430,000 distinct CDR3 sequences; its ten largest clones have more than 7%. The V and J genes are TRBV5-6 and TRBJ1-5. The sample comprised blood T cells: a sorted CD56 or NKG2C T cell subset, CD4+ or CD8+ T cells, or bulk PBMC T cells (not recorded which). The TCR originated in a woman aged 18-70 years in good health. The CDR3 region is CASSLGGYHNQPQHF.